The next 21 T cell receptor beta chains were all read from a single sample in a study of T cell changes during pregnancy in multiple sclerosis. Generated by immunoSEQ multiplex PCR, the TCRdb table keeps only in-frame clones and is missing some. The table has about 110,000 clones, just over 90% seen once. Sequencing used peripheral blood, obtained after pregnancy. The receptors here all came from a female donor with multiple sclerosis, enrolled in a pregnancy study.

The CDR3 protein is CASSLGTANQPQHF. The CDR3, as DNA: TGTGCCAGCAGTTTAGGGACAGCGAATCAGCCCCAGCATTTT. V and J are TRBV27 and TRBJ1-5, with 7 bases matching TRBD1. This CDR3 is 14 amino acids long. Per germline, CDR1 MNHEY and CDR2 SMNVEV (reference sequence). V lost 2 bases and J lost 4; bases outside the gene matches: 2.

The chain carries TRBV9 and TRBJ1-2; TRBD1 might be the D (6 bases). With 4 bases removed from V and 7 bases from J, the gap between germline ends came to 17 bases. Germline V gene lookup returns CDR1 SGDLS and CDR2 YYNGEE. This CDR3 has 14 amino acids. Here the CDR3 reads CASSSSAGQFGYTF. DNA of the CDR3: TGTGCCAGCAGCTCCTCCGCCGGACAGTTTGGCTACACCTTC.

The V and J genes are TRBV27 and TRBJ1-1; 9 bases match TRBD1. The trim removed 6 bases at V and 7 bases at J, leaving 3 bases unmatched. Germline CDR1 and CDR2: MNHEY and SMNVEV (reference sequence). The CDR3 length is 12 residues. The CDR3, as DNA: TGTGCCAGCAGCCCGACAGGGGGTGAAGCTTTCTTT. This sequence encodes CASSPTGGEAFF.

This clone has a single count. V gene TRBV25-1 combines with J gene TRBJ1-2; TRBD1 might be the D (5 bases). The CDR3 spans 13 residues. Trimming removed 1 base at V and 7 bases at J, with 10 bases between. Germline CDR1 reads MGHDK; CDR2 reads SYGVNS. CDR3 nucleotides: TGTGCCAGCAGTGAATGGGGGGGGGTTGGCTACACCTTC. The encoded protein is CASSEWGGVGYTF.

The V call is TRBV7-2, the J call TRBJ2-7; the D is unclear. V was clipped by 0 bases and J by 3 bases, with 9 bases between them. Germline V CDR1 and CDR2: SGHTA, FQGNSA. The CDR3 consists of 14 residues. CDR3 sequence reads: CASSLAVANYEQYF. As DNA, the CDR3 is TGTGCCAGCAGCTTAGCGGTTGCGAACTACGAGCAGTACTTC.

The rearrangement uses TRBV19 and TRBJ2-7, with 9 positions matching TRBD1. V was pared by 6 bases and J by 2 bases, with 11 bases of the junction left unmatched. This CDR3 is 16 amino acids long. Per germline, CDR1 LNHDA and CDR2 SQIVND (reference sequence). CDR3 residues: CASSLSGTGIPYEQYF. The CDR3 DNA is TGTGCCAGTAGCCTTTCCGGGACAGGGATCCCCTACGAGCAGTACTTC. The full variable domain, its missing parts supplied by reference TRBV19 and TRBJ2-7, is DGGITQSPKYLFRKEGQNVTLSCEQNLNHDAMYWYRQDPGQGLRLIYYSQIVNDFQKGDIAEGYSVSREKKESFPLTVTSAQKNPTAFYLCASSLSGTGIPYEQYFGPGTRLTVT.

The V gene is TRBV6-1, the J gene TRBJ1-1; 7 nucleotides align to TRBD1. With 3 bases clipped from V and 3 bases from J, the junction kept 4 bases outside the gene matches. The CDR3 loop spans 14 amino acids. Germline lookup yields CDR1 MNHNS and CDR2 SASEGT. The CDR3 sequence is CASSDDRVHTEAFF. The CDR3 DNA reads as TGTGCCAGCAGTGATGACAGGGTGCACACTGAAGCTTTCTTT.

The chain couples TRBV25-1 to TRBJ1-6; 10 bases agree with TRBD1. The CDR3 is 16 amino acids. Germline lookup yields CDR1 MGHDK and CDR2 SYGVNS. The V and J ends lost 1 base and 5 bases, in that order; junction bases with no gene match: 2. The CDR3 nucleotides read TGTGCCAGCAGTGAATGGACAGGGGGAAATAATTCACCCCTCCACTTT. It translates to CASSEWTGGNNSPLHF.

The chain links TRBV9 to TRBJ2-5; 9 positions agree with TRBD2. Trimming at V came to 0 bases and at J to 5 bases, leaving 5 bases not matched to a gene. This CDR3 spans 15 amino acids. The germline V gene has CDR1 SGDLS and CDR2 YYNGEE. The CDR3 is CASSVGGGARETQYF. The CDR3, as DNA: TGTGCCAGCAGCGTAGGCGGGGGGGCCAGGGAGACCCAGTACTTC.

As DNA, the CDR3 is TGCGCCAGCAGCCAAGATAAACTAGCGGGGGGCCCCCAAATGAGTTGGCAAGAGACCCAGTACTTC. This translates into CASSQDKLAGGPQMSWQETQYF. The rearrangement joins TRBV4-1 to TRBJ2-5; TRBD2 aligns across 12 bases. The CDR3 contains 22 residues. CDR1 and CDR2 (germline): MGHRA, YSYEKL. Trimming at V came to 0 bases and at J to 2 bases, leaving 19 bases not matched to a gene.

As DNA, the CDR3 is TGCGCCAGCAGCGAGACCCAACAGGGCCTCGGCTACACCTTC. This gives the protein CASSETQQGLGYTF. This chain uses TRBV5-1 with TRBJ1-2; D may be TRBD1 (6 bases). There are 14 residues in the CDR3. Trimming stripped 4 bases from V and 8 bases from J, with 18 bases between. Per the germline V gene, CDR1 is SGHRS and CDR2 is YFSETQ.

This chain links TRBV5-1 with TRBJ1-2; 7 nucleotides align to TRBD1. With 4 bases clipped from V and 7 bases from J, the junction kept 7 bases outside the gene matches. The CDR3 consists of 13 residues. Germline V gene data show CDR1 as SGHRS and CDR2 as YFSETQ. The CDR3 protein is CASSLRQGTGYTF. The CDR3 DNA is TGCGCCAGCAGCCTTCGACAGGGCACTGGCTACACCTTC.

The chain employs TRBV19 and TRBJ2-3; D is ambiguous. Germline CDR1 reads LNHDA; CDR2 reads SQIVND (reference sequence). V gave up 5 bases and J gave up 3 bases, with 12 bases separating them. The CDR3 is made up of 14 amino acids. The CDR3 nucleotides read TGTGCCAGTAGTCGCCCGGAGCTGACAGATACGCAGTATTTT. Protein sequence: CASSRPELTDTQYF.

This chain joins TRBV7-9 and TRBJ2-2; D possibly corresponds to TRBD1 (7 bases). V was clipped by 8 bases and J by 6 bases, with 19 bases between them. Germline-derived CDR1 and CDR2 are SEHNR and FQNEAQ (reference sequence). CDR3 length equals 15 residues. In DNA, the CDR3 is TGTGCCAGCGGACTAAGACAGGGAATCCCCGGGGAGCTGTTTTTT. Protein: CASGLRQGIPGELFF. The whole variable domain, remainder taken from reference TRBV7-9 and TRBJ2-2, is DTGVSQNPRHKITKRGQNVTFRCDPISEHNRLYWYRQTLGQGPEFLTYFQNEAQLEKSRLLSDRFSAERPKGSFSTLEIQRTEQGDSAMYLCASGLRQGIPGELFFGEGSRLTVL.

This chain joins TRBV5-5 and TRBJ1-2; 8 bases are a match to TRBD1. After removal of 4 bases from V and 6 bases from J, the junction contained 11 bases not matched to a gene. The V gene's germline CDR1 is SGHKS and CDR2 YYEKEE (reference sequence). The CDR3 runs 15 residues. CDR3 coding DNA: TGTGCCAGCAGCCAACCCGACAGGGGAGTAGATGGCTACACCTTC. Translation gives CASSQPDRGVDGYTF.

The rearrangement links TRBV13 to TRBJ2-2; D is unclear. The CDR3 length is 14 residues. Trimming removed 4 bases from V and 3 bases from J, with 9 bases in between. CDR1 is PRHDT, CDR2 FYEKMQ, per germline (reference sequence). For the CDR3, the DNA is TGTGCCAGCAGCTGGTCGGTGGACACCGGGGAGCTGTTTTTT. Translation gives CASSWSVDTGELFF. The complete variable domain, with remaining parts taken from reference TRBV13 and TRBJ2-2, reads AAGVIQSPRHLIKEKRETATLKCYPIPRHDTVYWYQQGPGQDPQFLISFYEKMQSDKGSIPDRFSAQQFSDYHSELNMSSLELGDSALYFCASSWSVDTGELFFGEGSRLTVL.

The chain joins TRBV11-2 to TRBJ1-5; perhaps TRBD1 as D (6 bases). This CDR3 has 15 amino acids. V lost 1 base, J lost 6 bases, and 13 bases lay in between. Germline CDR1 and CDR2: SGHAT and FQNNGV. This CDR3 is CASSLGSGDTQPQHF. In DNA form, the CDR3 reads TGTGCCAGCAGCTTAGGGTCCGGGGACACTCAGCCCCAGCATTTT.

J is TRBJ1-6 and V is TRBV28; 9 nucleotides line up with TRBD1. The trim removed 2 bases at V and 9 bases at J, leaving 5 bases unmatched. CDR3 length equals 15 residues. CDR1 MDHEN and CDR2 SYDVKM come from the germline V gene. CDR3 coding DNA: TGTGCCAGCAGTTTACCGGGACAGGGTCGTTCACCCCTCCACTTT. Protein sequence: CASSLPGQGRSPLHF.

The V and J genes are TRBV9 and TRBJ1-1, with unresolved D. The CDR3 sequence is 13 residues long. Germline V gene sequence: CDR1 SGDLS, CDR2 YYNGEE. Trimming left V 4 bases short and J 0 bases short, with 7 bases between. CDR3 DNA: TGTGCCAGCAGCACAACAGTGAACACTGAAGCTTTCTTT. It specifies CASSTTVNTEAFF.

CDR3 bases: TGTGCCAGCAGCTCCGAGGGCCTCACAGATACGCAGTATTTT. Protein sequence: CASSSEGLTDTQYF. This sequence joins TRBV11-2 and TRBJ2-3, with TRBD2 as a possible D gene (5 bases). The length of the CDR3 is 14 residues. CDR1 is SGHAT, CDR2 FQNNGV, per germline. V was cut by 4 bases and J by 2 bases, with 10 bases left in between.

V gene TRBV2 combines with J gene TRBJ2-6; 9 nucleotides line up with TRBD1. This CDR3 is 16 amino acids long. Germline V lookup: CDR1 SNHLY, CDR2 FYNNEI. V lost 11 bases, J lost 1 base, and 9 bases stayed unmatched. The CDR3, as DNA: TGTGCCTGGTACAGGGGGCTCGGGTCTGGGGCCAACGTCCTGACTTTC. Its protein is CAWYRGLGSGANVLTF.